The sequence of this T cell receptor beta chain was determined in a study of a mutant IDH1 vaccine in newly diagnosed glioma. Libraries were prepared by immunoSEQ multiplex PCR; TCRdb keeps only in-frame clonotypes and omits some of them. The sample contains around 65,000 clones, 80% of which appear only once. Of note for this clone: Its cognate antigen is unknown.

The time point here: week 11, during vaccination. Each vaccine dose was 300 ug of mutant IDH1 20-mer peptide, with topical imiquimod. The CDR3 has 14 residues. V lost 5 bases, J lost 4 bases, and 12 bases lay in between. Germline V gene lookup returns CDR1 MNHEY and CDR2 SMNVEV (reference sequence). The specimen was PBMCs, collected from a glioma patient whose treatment included an IDH1 peptide vaccine. The chain employs TRBV27 and TRBJ1-5; possible D gene TRBD1, 5 bases. This TCR came from a middle-aged man with glioma. The CDR3 DNA sequence: TGTGCCAGCAGTCCCGTTCGGGGGAATCAGCCCCAGCATTTT. It yields the protein CASSPVRGNQPQHF.